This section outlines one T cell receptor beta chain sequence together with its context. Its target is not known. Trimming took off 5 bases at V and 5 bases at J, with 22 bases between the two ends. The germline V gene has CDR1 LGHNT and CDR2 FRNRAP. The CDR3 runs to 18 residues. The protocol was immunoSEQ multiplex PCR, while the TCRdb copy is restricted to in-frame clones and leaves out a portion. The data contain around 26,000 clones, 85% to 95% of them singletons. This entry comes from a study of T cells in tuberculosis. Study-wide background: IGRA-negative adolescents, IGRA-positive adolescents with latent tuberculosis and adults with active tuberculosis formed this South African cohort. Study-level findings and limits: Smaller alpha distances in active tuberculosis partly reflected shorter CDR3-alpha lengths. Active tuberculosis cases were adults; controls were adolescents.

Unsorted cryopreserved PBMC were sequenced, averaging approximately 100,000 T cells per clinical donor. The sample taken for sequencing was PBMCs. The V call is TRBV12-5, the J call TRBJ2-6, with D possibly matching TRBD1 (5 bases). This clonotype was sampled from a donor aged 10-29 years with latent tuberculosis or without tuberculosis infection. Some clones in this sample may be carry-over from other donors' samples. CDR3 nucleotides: TGTGCTAGTGGTAGCGATCGTGCAGGACAAAGTCGGGCCAACGTCCTGACTTTC. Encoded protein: CASGSDRAGQSRANVLTF.